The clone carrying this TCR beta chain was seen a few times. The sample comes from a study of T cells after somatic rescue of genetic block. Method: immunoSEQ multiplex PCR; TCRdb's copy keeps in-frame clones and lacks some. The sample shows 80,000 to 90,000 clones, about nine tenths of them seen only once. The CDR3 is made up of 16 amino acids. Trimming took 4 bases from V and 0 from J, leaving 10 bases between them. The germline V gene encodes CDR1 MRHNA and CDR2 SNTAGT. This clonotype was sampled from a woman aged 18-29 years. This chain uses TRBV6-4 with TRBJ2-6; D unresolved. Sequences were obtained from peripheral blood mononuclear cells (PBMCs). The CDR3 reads CASSVGVSSGANVLTF. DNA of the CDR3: TGTGCCAGCAGTGTTGGGGTTTCCTCTGGGGCCAACGTCCTGACTTTC.